This T cell receptor beta chain was retrieved from a study of cytomegalovirus exposure and HLA in healthy donors. Study conclusions and caveats: An analysis that came later showed most CMV-associated TCR beta chains appearing HLA-restricted. The classifier, whose performance was assessed in both the original and validation cohorts, reportedly diagnosed cytomegalovirus status with high specificity and sensitivity. The study flagged approximately 180 TCR beta chains as cytomegalovirus-associated. For most TCR sequences rarity was the rule, although some public TCRs occurred in many donors.

As to this clone: Its target is not known.

PCR amplification relied on 60 Vbeta primers (plus 13 Jbeta primers). Sequencing was performed with immunoSEQ multiplex PCR; in TCRdb, only in-frame clones are kept and a portion is missing. The table has about 190,000 clones, approximately 70% seen once. The origin of this receptor is a woman in her twenties or thirties in good health and CMV-seropositive. The specimen sequenced was PBMCs.

For the CDR3, the DNA is TGCGCCAGCAGCCAAGAAGCTAGGGGCGAGACCCAGTACTTC. It codes for CASSQEARGETQYF. The chain carries TRBV4-1 and TRBJ2-5; TRBD1 might be the D (5 bases). The V and J ends lost 0 bases and 5 bases respectively, with 10 bases between them. The CDR3 spans 14 residues. Germline CDR1 and CDR2: MGHRA and YSYEKL.